Each of the 27 T cell receptor beta chains below was sequenced from the same sample in a study of blood T cell repertoires in COVID-19. TCRdb's table, derived via immunoSEQ multiplex PCR, lists solely in-frame clones and lacks some. Altogether about 160,000 clones are present, approximately 86% being singletons, with the ten largest covering under 5%. Sequencing used peripheral blood. The receptor set was obtained from a woman aged 60-75 years who had recovered from COVID-19.

This clone appeared a few times. The gene calls are TRBV4-3 and TRBJ2-2; D is undetermined. Trimming removed 0 bases at V and 6 bases at J, with 20 bases between. The CDR3 is 18 residues long. Germline V CDR1 and CDR2: LGHNA, YSLEER. The CDR3 spells CASSQDVTQRSLAGELFF. CDR3 nucleotide sequence: TGCGCCAGCAGCCAAGATGTGACGCAGCGAAGTCTTGCCGGGGAGCTGTTTTTT.

This sequence joins TRBV5-4 and TRBJ2-1, with D possibly matching TRBD1 (6 bases). There are 13 residues in the CDR3. Germline V CDR1 and CDR2: SGHNT, YYREEE (reference sequence). V dropped 4 bases and J dropped 7 bases, with 12 bases sitting between them. The CDR3 spells CASSLQGENEQFF. The CDR3 DNA reads TGTGCCAGCAGCCTACAGGGCGAAAATGAGCAGTTCTTC.

This sequence joins TRBV6-5 and TRBJ2-2; weak D call: TRBD1 (6 bases). Germline V CDR1 and CDR2: MNHEY, SVGAGI. V shed 7 bases and J shed 6 bases, with 12 bases lying between them. The CDR3 has 13 amino acids. The CDR3 sequence: CASKNRVAGELFF. The CDR3 DNA follows: TGTGCCAGCAAGAACAGGGTGGCCGGGGAGCTGTTTTTT.

The chain links TRBV7-9 to TRBJ2-2; TRBD1 might be the D (5 bases). Germline CDR1 SEHNR, CDR2 FQNEAQ (reference sequence). The CDR3 runs to 16 residues. V was shortened by 4 bases and J by 1 base, with 13 bases between the two germline ends. CDR3 in amino acids: CASSSLQVLNTGELFF. The DNA of the CDR3 is TGTGCCAGCAGCTCCCTACAGGTTTTGAACACCGGGGAGCTGTTTTTT. Combining the CDR3 with reference TRBV7-9 and TRBJ2-2 gives the whole variable domain DTGVSQNPRHKITKRGQNVTFRCDPISEHNRLYWYRQTLGQGPEFLTYFQNEAQLEKSRLLSDRFSAERPKGSFSTLEIQRTEQGDSAMYLCASSSLQVLNTGELFFGEGSRLTVL.

V and J are TRBV7-3 and TRBJ1-6, with 7 positions matching TRBD1. V gave up 4 bases and J gave up 6 bases; unmatched junction bases: 6. The CDR3 is 15 amino acids. Germline-derived CDR1 and CDR2 are SGHTA and FQGTGA. CDR3 residues: CASSSLNRGNSPLHF. CDR3 nucleotides: TGTGCCAGCAGCTCCCTAAACAGGGGTAATTCACCCCTCCACTTT.

The chain carries TRBV7-9 and TRBJ2-5; TRBD2 matches at 7 bases. The CDR3 is 16 residues long. Germline CDR1 is SEHNR and CDR2 is FQNEAQ (reference sequence). V lost 5 bases to trimming and J lost 3 bases; unmatched junction nucleotides: 12. The CDR3 sequence is CASSPRRLAVKETQYF. CDR3 nucleotides: TGTGCCAGCAGCCCCCGTCGACTAGCAGTAAAAGAGACCCAGTACTTC.

The chain combines TRBV2 with TRBJ1-1; D not certain. The germline gives CDR1 SNHLY, CDR2 FYNNEI. The CDR3 totals 15 residues. Deletions cut 5 bases from V and 1 base from J, with 14 bases between. The CDR3 DNA is TGTGCCAGCAGTCAGACAACGCCGAAGAACACTGAAGCTTTCTTT. It codes for CASSQTTPKNTEAFF. Drawing the rest from reference TRBV2 and TRBJ1-1, the complete variable domain is EPEVTQTPSHQVTQMGQEVILRCVPISNHLYFYWYRQILGQKVEFLVSFYNNEISEKSEIFDDQFSVERPDGSNFTLKIRSTKLEDSAMYFCASSQTTPKNTEAFFGQGTRLTVV.

The chain couples TRBV4-1 to TRBJ1-2; TRBD1 agrees at 7 bases. V shed 4 bases and J 11 bases; nucleotides not matched to a gene: 10. Germline V gene sequence: CDR1 MGHRA, CDR2 YSYEKL. The CDR3 has 13 residues. CDR3 loop: CASSLNQEGAYTF. As DNA, the CDR3 is TGCGCCAGCAGCCTCAACCAGGAGGGGGCGTACACCTTC.

This chain connects TRBV10-1 to TRBJ1-5; D is uncertain. There are 18 residues in the CDR3. V shed 4 bases and J shed 0 bases, with 19 bases lying between them. Germline loops: CDR1 WNHNN, CDR2 SYGVQD (reference sequence). In DNA form, the CDR3 reads TGCGCCAGCAGTGTGAAGCGAGACTCGATATATAGCAATCAGCCCCAGCATTTT. Protein: CASSVKRDSIYSNQPQHF.

The rearrangement uses TRBV4-3 and TRBJ2-5, with D perhaps matching TRBD2 (5 bases). Looked up from germline, CDR1 is LGHNA and CDR2 is YSLEER. The germline V and J ends were trimmed by 6 bases and 5 bases, with 13 bases remaining between them. The CDR3 has 13 residues. The CDR3 sequence is CASSRERAETQYF. Here the CDR3 DNA reads TGCGCCAGCAGTAGAGAGAGGGCGGAGACCCAGTACTTC.

This clone was observed a single time. The rearrangement joins TRBV7-9 to TRBJ2-1; perhaps TRBD1 as D (6 bases). CDR3 length: 16 amino acids. The V end lost 2 bases, the J end lost 9 bases, and 20 bases lay between the germline ends. Germline V gene lookup returns CDR1 SEHNR and CDR2 FQNEAQ (reference sequence). The CDR3 sequence: CASSLSRQAQVPEQFF. CDR3 coding DNA: TGTGCCAGCAGCTTATCCAGACAGGCCCAGGTACCTGAGCAGTTCTTC. The variable domain in full, with the rest retrieved from reference TRBV7-9 and TRBJ2-1, is DTGVSQNPRHKITKRGQNVTFRCDPISEHNRLYWYRQTLGQGPEFLTYFQNEAQLEKSRLLSDRFSAERPKGSFSTLEIQRTEQGDSAMYLCASSLSRQAQVPEQFFGPGTRLTVL.

J is TRBJ2-3 and V is TRBV19; a possible D gene is TRBD2 (6 bases). This CDR3 has 16 residues. V lost 3 bases and J 0 bases, leaving 13 bases between the germline ends. Germline CDR1 reads LNHDA; CDR2 reads SQIVND (reference sequence). The CDR3 DNA follows: TGTGCCAGTAGTATGGAGCAGCGGGCTAGCACAGATACGCAGTATTTT. Encoded protein: CASSMEQRASTDTQYF.

The chain employs TRBV28 and TRBJ1-2, with TRBD1 matching over 7 bases. Germline V gene sequence: CDR1 MDHEN, CDR2 SYDVKM. V lost 6 bases to trimming and J lost 4 bases; unmatched junction nucleotides: 5. CDR3 length: 13 amino acids. The CDR3 is CASSGQAGYGYTF. The CDR3 DNA is TGTGCCAGCAGCGGACAGGCCGGCTATGGCTACACCTTC.

The chain has TRBV10-3 and TRBJ1-2; unclear D gene. The CDR3 spans 12 residues. Germline CDR1 and CDR2: ENHRY and SYGVKD. V was clipped by 3 bases and J by 5 bases, with 7 bases between them. The CDR3 sequence: CAISDSQYGYTF. CDR3 bases: TGTGCCATCAGTGACAGTCAGTATGGCTACACCTTC.

The chain has TRBV7-9 and TRBJ1-1; D ambiguous. The CDR3 runs to 14 residues. Germline V gene sequence: CDR1 SEHNR, CDR2 FQNEAQ (reference sequence). Trimming stripped 1 base from V and 1 base from J, with 7 bases between. CDR3 DNA: TGTGCCAGCAGCTTAGGACTTACGAACACTGAAGCTTTCTTT. It specifies CASSLGLTNTEAFF.

This chain connects TRBV19 to TRBJ1-2; maybe TRBD1 (5 bases). This CDR3 is built from 13 residues. V dropped 7 bases and J dropped 7 bases, with 16 bases sitting between them. Germline V gene sequence: CDR1 LNHDA, CDR2 SQIVND (reference sequence). CDR3 nucleotides: TGTGCCAGTACCCCGGTGGGGCGACGTGGCTACACCTTC. Translated: CASTPVGRRGYTF.

The sample holds one count of this clone. V gene TRBV4-1 combines with J gene TRBJ2-7, with 9 bases matching TRBD1. The CDR3 runs 15 residues. The junction had 3 bases not matched to a gene; V was cut back by 1 base and J by 2 bases. The V gene's germline CDR1 is MGHRA and CDR2 YSYEKL. The CDR3: CASSQAGTGPYEQYF. The CDR3 DNA is TGCGCCAGCAGCCAAGCCGGGACAGGGCCCTACGAGCAGTACTTC.

This chain uses TRBV6-5 with TRBJ1-1; D call uncertain. CDR3 length equals 15 residues. The V gene lost 2 bases and the J gene lost 0 bases, with 10 bases spanning the gap. CDR1 MNHEY and CDR2 SVGAGI come from the germline V gene. The CDR3 protein is CASSYREEMNTEAFF. For the CDR3, the DNA is TGTGCCAGCAGTTACCGAGAAGAAATGAACACTGAAGCTTTCTTT.

The genes are TRBV7-9 and TRBJ1-1, with TRBD1 as a possible D gene (6 bases). The CDR3 totals 13 residues. V lost 5 bases and J lost 7, with 14 bases in between. Per the germline V gene, CDR1 is SEHNR and CDR2 is FQNEAQ (reference sequence). The chain's CDR3 is CASSGSGDLEAFF. The CDR3 DNA reads TGTGCCAGCAGCGGCTCAGGGGACCTTGAAGCTTTCTTT. Based on the CDR3 plus reference TRBV7-9 and TRBJ1-1, the full variable domain is DTGVSQNPRHKITKRGQNVTFRCDPISEHNRLYWYRQTLGQGPEFLTYFQNEAQLEKSRLLSDRFSAERPKGSFSTLEIQRTEQGDSAMYLCASSGSGDLEAFFGQGTRLTVV.

This chain joins TRBV7-2 and TRBJ1-5; no definite D call. There are 14 residues in the CDR3. The germline V gene encodes CDR1 SGHTA and CDR2 FQGNSA. V lost 1 base and J 3 bases, leaving 7 bases between the germline ends. The DNA for the CDR3 is TGTGCCAGCAGCTTAGGCGTGATCAATCAGCCCCAGCATTTT. It encodes CASSLGVINQPQHF.

The chain links TRBV2 to TRBJ2-7, with TRBD1 matching over 8 bases. V shed 4 bases and J 3 bases; nucleotides not matched to a gene: 14. This CDR3 contains 17 residues. Germline CDR1 SNHLY, CDR2 FYNNEI. CDR3 DNA: TGTGCCAGCAGTGTGAACCCAGAGACAGGGGAGTACTACGAGCAGTACTTC. The encoded protein is CASSVNPETGEYYEQYF.

The V gene is TRBV2, the J gene TRBJ1-6; D gene unclear. The germline gives CDR1 SNHLY, CDR2 FYNNEI. Trimming left V 1 base short and J 9 bases short, with 13 bases between. The CDR3 contains 15 residues. Here the CDR3 reads CASSEGPRLGSPLHF. The CDR3 region has the DNA TGTGCCAGCAGTGAAGGACCGAGGTTAGGTTCACCCCTCCACTTT.

The CDR3 spells CASSETESTDTQYF. In DNA, the CDR3 is TGTGCCAGCAGTGAGACAGAATCCACAGATACGCAGTATTTT. The rearrangement uses TRBV2 and TRBJ2-3, with D possibly TRBD1 on 5 matching bases. The CDR3 has 14 amino acids. V was trimmed by 3 bases and J by 2 bases, leaving 9 bases between them. The germline V gene encodes CDR1 SNHLY and CDR2 FYNNEI. The full variable domain, with the rest looked up from reference TRBV2 and TRBJ2-3, is EPEVTQTPSHQVTQMGQEVILRCVPISNHLYFYWYRQILGQKVEFLVSFYNNEISEKSEIFDDQFSVERPDGSNFTLKIRSTKLEDSAMYFCASSETESTDTQYFGPGTRLTVL.

V and J are TRBV10-3 and TRBJ2-2; tentatively, D is TRBD1 (5 bases). Germline-derived CDR1 and CDR2 are ENHRY and SYGVKD. Trimming removed 0 bases at V and 7 bases at J, with 12 bases between. This CDR3 region has 15 residues. The DNA of the CDR3 is TGTGCCATCAGTGAGTCGGGTCAGGGTCGCGGGGAGCTGTTTTTT. Translated: CAISESGQGRGELFF.

The V and J genes are TRBV6-2 or TRBV6-3 and TRBJ1-6, with D hard to call. V was trimmed by 4 bases and J by 10 bases, leaving 8 bases between them. The length of the CDR3 is 12 residues. CDR1 and CDR2 (germline): MNHEY, SVGEGT. The CDR3 coding sequence is TGTGCCAGCAGTTCCACCCAGTCACCCCTCCACTTT. This sequence encodes CASSSTQSPLHF.

The chain carries TRBV2 and TRBJ2-5; tentative D call: TRBD2 (7 bases). The CDR3 consists of 16 residues. The germline gives CDR1 SNHLY, CDR2 FYNNEI. The V end lost 6 bases, the J end lost 5 bases, and 22 bases lay between the germline ends. The CDR3 sequence is CASSQGASGQIETQYF. DNA of the CDR3: TGTGCCAGCAGCCAAGGGGCTAGCGGACAGATCGAGACCCAGTACTTC.

V usage is TRBV4-3 and J usage is TRBJ1-5; D not resolved. The V gene's germline CDR1 is LGHNA and CDR2 YSLEER. Trimming stripped 0 bases from V and 9 bases from J, with 6 bases between. The CDR3 runs 12 residues. The chain's CDR3 is CASSQDNGPQHF. The DNA for the CDR3 is TGCGCCAGCAGCCAAGACAACGGGCCCCAGCATTTT.